These 8 T cell receptor beta chains came from one sample sequenced in a study of molecular identifiers for immune sequencing clone quantification. TCRdb fed the PCR reads into MiXCR, producing one record per CDR3 protein. In the table there are around 470,000 distinct CDR3 sequences, 20% to 25% of which are singletons. The sequencing input was naive CD8+ T cells from blood, with Jurkat cell RNA spiked in. Subset in this sample: FACS-sorted CD8+CD4-CCR7+CD45RA+ naive T cells. The source of these receptors is a human donor in good health. Some libraries in this study had Jurkat cell RNA spiked in.

The chain is built from TRBV20-1 and TRBJ2-7; no clear D gene. Deletions cut 6 bases from V and 0 bases from J, with 9 bases between. The CDR3 contains 12 residues. Germline V gene lookup returns CDR1 DFQATT and CDR2 SNEGSKA (reference sequence). The CDR3 DNA reads as TGCAGTGCGTCGGACGGCTCCTACGAGCAGTACTTC. Translation gives CSASDGSYEQYF.

This clonotype appeared many times. The V call is TRBV10-2, the J call TRBJ2-3, with D maybe TRBD2 (6 bases). V was trimmed by 0 bases and J by 0 bases, leaving 10 bases between them. Germline V CDR1 and CDR2: WSHSY, SAAADI. The CDR3 consists of 16 residues. The CDR3 region has the DNA TGCGCCAGCAGTGAGTCGGGGGGTACTAGCACAGATACGCAGTATTTT. This sequence encodes CASSESGGTSTDTQYF.

As to this clonotype: This sequence may be a read error, since a much larger clone differs from it by one base. The chain employs TRBV3-1 and TRBJ2-3; D is ambiguous. This CDR3 contains 16 residues. Germline-derived CDR1 and CDR2 are LGHDT and YNNKEL (reference sequence). V lost 4 bases, J lost 4 bases, and 18 bases lay in between. Here the CDR3 DNA reads TGTGCCAGCAGCCCAAGGGCTTCAGGCAGCTCAGATACGCAGTATTTT. Translated, it gives CASSPRASGSSDTQYF.

Regarding this clonotype: A read error may explain this, as a much larger clone is one base away. This chain connects TRBV13 to TRBJ1-1, with TRBD1 as a possible D gene (6 bases). The V gene's germline CDR1 is PRHDT and CDR2 FYEKMQ (reference sequence). Trimming removed 5 bases at V and 1 base at J, with 14 bases between. This CDR3 is built from 15 residues. The CDR3 reads CASSPQTGTNTEAFF. The CDR3 DNA sequence: TGTGCCAGCAGCCCTCAGACAGGTACGAACACTGAAGCTTTCTTT.

There are many counts of this clonotype. V is TRBV24-1 and J is TRBJ2-2, with D possibly TRBD1 on 6 matching bases. CDR1 and CDR2 (germline): KGHDR, SFDVKD. Trimming took 7 bases from V and 6 from J, leaving 11 bases between them. This CDR3 is 13 amino acids long. The CDR3 protein is CATRDEGAGELFF. CDR3 sequence (DNA): TGTGCCACCAGGGACGAGGGGGCCGGGGAGCTGTTTTTT.

This clonotype was seen only a few times. The chain employs TRBV6-5 and TRBJ2-7; the match to TRBD1 covers 7 bases. Looked up from germline, CDR1 is MNHEY and CDR2 is SVGAGI. V shed 5 bases and J 5 bases; nucleotides not matched to a gene: 12. The CDR3 totals 15 residues. This chain's CDR3 is CASSPPQTGSHEQYF. Here the CDR3 DNA reads TGTGCCAGCAGTCCCCCACAGACAGGGTCCCACGAGCAGTACTTC.

The V call is TRBV3-2, the J call TRBJ2-1; the table's D call of TRBD1 was not tested on the DNA. TRBV3-2 is annotated as a pseudogene. CDR3 length equals 14 residues. The chain's CDR3 is CASKTPGPVSEQFF. The CDR3 bases are TGTGCCAGCAAAACGCCGGGACCGGTGAGTGAGCAGTTCTTC.

The table lists this clonotype with many counts. V is TRBV9 and J is TRBJ2-3; 7 nucleotides agree with TRBD2. The germline CDR1 and CDR2 sequences are SGDLS and YYNGEE. There are 15 residues in the CDR3. J was trimmed by 4 bases and V by 3 bases; bases with no gene match: 8. The CDR3 DNA is TGTGCCAGCAGCGCCGGGAGGACGCCCCCAGATACGCAGTATTTT. It specifies CASSAGRTPPDTQYF. The full variable domain, in which reference TRBV9 and TRBJ2-3 provide the parts outside the CDR3, is DSGVTQTPKHLITATGQRVTLRCSPRSGDLSVYWYQQSLDQGLQFLIQYYNGEERAKGNILERFSAQQFPDLHSELNLSSLELGDSALYFCASSAGRTPPDTQYFGPGTRLTVL.